The rows below give T cell receptor beta chains drawn from one sample of a study of blood T cell repertoires in COVID-19. Profiling relied on immunoSEQ multiplex PCR, and the TCRdb table lists in-frame clones only, not all of them. Of 110,000 or so clones in the sample, under 80% are singletons; the top ten hold just under 20%. The sequenced material came from peripheral blood. The receptors were gathered from a woman between 65 and 79 years old with acute or convalescent COVID-19. The CDR3 runs from the conserved cysteine through the conserved F or W. Each record gives: V gene, J gene, clone size, D gene, CDR3 protein, CDR3 DNA. D genes are given only for firm matches. For some rows the clone size is stated as once, few or many, or as a class when expanded; others skip it.

TRBV6-1	TRBJ1-3	.	.	CASSEGTEGNTIYF	TGTGCCAGCAGTGAAGGCACAGAAGGAAACACCATATATTTT
TRBV7-2	TRBJ2-3	.	TRBD2	CASSPLAGTPTDTQYF	TGTGCCAGCAGCCCACTAGCGGGGACCCCTACAGATACGCAGTATTTT
TRBV29-1	TRBJ2-7	.	TRBD1	CSGGQGLSYEQYF	TGCAGCGGGGGACAGGGGCTCTCCTACGAGCAGTACTTC
TRBV30	TRBJ1-5	.	.	CAWSPDSLSNQPQHF	TGTGCCTGGAGTCCTGACAGCCTTAGCAATCAGCCCCAGCATTTT
TRBV15	TRBJ1-2	.	.	CATSEQTASANYGYTF	TGTGCCACCAGCGAGCAGACAGCGTCCGCTAACTATGGCTACACCTTC
TRBV12-5	TRBJ2-1	.	TRBD2	CASAPGRDLGNEQFF	TGTGCTAGTGCCCCGGGGAGGGACTTAGGCAATGAGCAGTTCTTC
TRBV5-5	TRBJ1-1	.	TRBD1	CASSPDRAGTEAFF	TGTGCCAGCAGCCCGGACAGGGCTGGCACTGAAGCTTTCTTT
TRBV6-5	TRBJ1-2	.	TRBD1	CASSYTTTGSYGYTF	TGTGCCAGCAGTTACACTACGACAGGGAGCTATGGCTACACCTTC
TRBV3-1/TRBV3-2	TRBJ1-2	.	TRBD1	CASSPLEAGGVQVEGYTF	TGTGCCAGCAGCCCCCTGGAGGCAGGGGGCGTCCAAGTCGAGGGCTACACCTTC
TRBV3-1/TRBV3-2	TRBJ2-3	.	.	CASSQDLAGGTDTQYF	TGTGCCAGCAGCCAAGATTTGGCAGGGGGCACAGATACGCAGTATTTT
TRBV4-3	TRBJ2-3	once	.	CASSQDPVGTDTQYF	TGCGCCAGCAGCCAAGATCCCGTTGGCACAGATACGCAGTATTTT
TRBV3-1/TRBV3-2	TRBJ1-1	.	TRBD1	CASRGTGVFEAFF	TGTGCCAGCAGGGGGACAGGGGTCTTTGAAGCTTTCTTT
TRBV28	TRBJ1-6	.	TRBD1	CASLRGTGNSPLHF	TGTGCCAGCTTAAGGGGGACAGGGAATTCACCCCTCCACTTT
TRBV27	TRBJ1-1	few	.	CASSRGVVRGTEAFF	TGTGCCAGCAGCCGAGGCGTCGTTCGGGGCACTGAAGCTTTCTTT
TRBV4-1	TRBJ2-7	few	.	CASSQEARETYEQYF	TGCGCCAGCAGCCAAGAGGCTCGGGAGACCTACGAGCAGTACTTC
TRBV6-5	TRBJ2-5	.	.	CASRRQGGGTQYF	TGTGCCAGCCGGAGGCAGGGGGGAGGGACCCAGTACTTC
TRBV6-5	TRBJ1-1	.	.	CASSQPRGGEEAFF	TGTGCCAGCAGTCAACCCCGGGGAGGGGAGGAAGCTTTCTTT
TRBV2	TRBJ1-3	.	.	CASGLDRISSGNTIYF	TGTGCCAGCGGGCTTGACAGGATATCCTCTGGAAACACCATATATTTT
TRBV5-6	TRBJ2-7	.	.	CASSFGTKTFGEQYF	TGTGCCAGCAGCTTCGGGACAAAGACCTTCGGGGAGCAGTACTTC
TRBV11-2	TRBJ1-3	.	.	CASSPYRALGNTIYF	TGTGCCAGCAGCCCCTACAGGGCCCTTGGAAACACCATATATTTT
TRBV30	TRBJ2-6	few	TRBD1	CAWGDRGRSSGANVLTF	TGTGCCTGGGGGGACAGGGGGCGATCCTCTGGGGCCAACGTCCTGACTTTC
TRBV19	TRBJ2-5	.	TRBD2	CASIGGGRETQYF	TGTGCCAGTATTGGGGGAGGGAGAGAGACCCAGTACTTC
TRBV30	TRBJ1-5	.	.	CAWSTGGSNQPQHF	TGTGCCTGGTCTACGGGGGGTAGCAATCAGCCCCAGCATTTT
TRBV9	TRBJ2-1	.	.	CASSVTGTSQFF	TGTGCCAGCAGCGTAACCGGGACTTCGCAGTTCTTC
TRBV7-9	TRBJ2-3	.	.	CASSPRGSTDTQYF	TGTGCCAGCAGCCCCCGGGGTAGCACAGATACGCAGTATTTT
TRBV9	TRBJ1-2	.	.	CASSGFDGELYGYTF	TGTGCCAGCAGCGGCTTCGACGGAGAACTTTATGGCTACACCTTC
TRBV2	TRBJ1-1	.	.	CASSDRKGRNTEAFF	TGTGCCAGCAGTGATCGGAAAGGGAGGAACACTGAAGCTTTCTTT
TRBV25-1	TRBJ2-1	.	TRBD1	CASSDLGQIANNEQFF	TGTGCCAGCAGTGATTTGGGACAGATCGCCAACAATGAGCAGTTCTTC
TRBV6-5	TRBJ2-2	.	TRBD1	CASSYGQGSGELFF	TGTGCCAGCAGTTACGGACAGGGGAGCGGGGAGCTGTTTTTT
TRBV6-2/TRBV6-3	TRBJ2-1	once	.	CASSSRFRGGRGEQFF	TGTGCCAGCAGTTCCCGATTTAGGGGGGGGAGAGGGGAGCAGTTCTTC
TRBV28	TRBJ2-1	.	TRBD2	CASSPASGGDNEQFF	TGTGCCAGCAGCCCCGCTAGCGGGGGGGACAATGAGCAGTTCTTC
TRBV7-9	TRBJ1-1	.	TRBD1	CASGSGQGPRTTEAFF	TGTGCCAGCGGCTCGGGACAGGGACCAAGGACCACTGAAGCTTTCTTT
TRBV4-3	TRBJ1-5	.	.	CASSQDGRVGQPQHF	TGCGCCAGCAGCCAAGATGGGAGGGTAGGCCAGCCCCAGCATTTT
TRBV4-1	TRBJ2-1	.	TRBD2	CASSQGLLAGGLREQFF	TGCGCCAGCAGCCAAGGACTACTAGCGGGGGGGCTGCGTGAGCAGTTCTTC
TRBV5-4	TRBJ2-7	.	TRBD1	CASSFGTGPYEQYF	TGTGCCAGCAGCTTCGGGACAGGTCCCTACGAGCAGTACTTC
TRBV10-2	TRBJ2-2	.	TRBD1	CASQTRDRVTGELFF	TGCGCCAGTCAAACCCGGGACAGGGTCACCGGGGAGCTGTTTTTT
TRBV6-5	TRBJ1-5	.	TRBD1	CASSLGQGRGQPQHF	TGTGCCAGCAGCCTGGGACAGGGGAGAGGTCAGCCCCAGCATTTT
TRBV28	TRBJ2-7	.	.	CASSLRGYEQYF	TGTGCCAGCAGTTTACGGGGCTACGAGCAGTACTTC
TRBV5-1	TRBJ1-1	.	TRBD1	CASSFNGQGLTEAFF	TGCGCCAGCAGCTTTAACGGACAGGGGCTCACTGAAGCTTTCTTT
TRBV7-2	TRBJ2-7	.	TRBD1	CASSAPGTGRYEQYF	TGTGCCAGCAGCGCACCCGGGACAGGGCGCTACGAGCAGTACTTC
TRBV4-1	TRBJ1-1	.	.	CASSPEWRLEAFF	TGCGCCAGCAGCCCCGAGTGGAGACTTGAAGCTTTCTTT
TRBV20-1	TRBJ2-7	.	TRBD1	CSADRGSEQYF	TGCAGTGCGGACAGGGGTAGCGAGCAGTACTTC
TRBV27	TRBJ1-4	.	.	CASRLREKGVEFF	TGTGCCAGCAGACTAAGGGAGAAGGGGGTAGAGTTTTTT
TRBV15	TRBJ1-2	.	TRBD1	CATSAGPRTGGYGYTF	TGTGCCACCAGCGCTGGACCTAGGACAGGGGGCTATGGCTACACCTTC
TRBV27	TRBJ2-2	once	TRBD1	CASSLGTGGTGELFF	TGTGCCAGCAGTCTGGGGACAGGGGGCACCGGGGAGCTGTTTTTT
TRBV7-9	TRBJ2-2	.	TRBD2	CASSFVRPGGGAAGELFF	TGTGCCAGCAGCTTTGTACGGCCAGGCGGGGGGGCCGCCGGGGAGCTGTTTTTT
TRBV2	TRBJ1-2	.	.	CASSRVREGYGYTF	TGTGCCAGCAGTAGAGTACGGGAGGGCTATGGCTACACCTTC
TRBV9	TRBJ2-3	.	TRBD2	CASSVGGGSSTDTQYF	TGTGCCAGCAGCGTAGGGGGAGGGTCTAGCACAGATACGCAGTATTTT
TRBV5-1	TRBJ2-7	medium-sized	TRBD2	CASLSRRGGRGWEQYF	TGCGCCAGCTTGAGCCGTCGGGGGGGCCGGGGGTGGGAGCAGTACTTC
TRBV5-6	TRBJ2-5	.	.	CASSLRSQQETQYF	TGTGCCAGCAGCTTGAGGTCACAGCAAGAGACCCAGTACTTC
TRBV2	TRBJ1-1	.	TRBD1	CASKKQGAYTEAFF	TGTGCCAGCAAAAAACAGGGGGCTTACACTGAAGCTTTCTTT
TRBV4-1	TRBJ2-2	.	.	CASSEGGRTGELFF	TGCGCCAGCAGCGAAGGGGGGCGCACCGGGGAGCTGTTTTTT
TRBV5-1	TRBJ2-1	once	TRBD1	CASREGTGGNEQFF	TGCGCCAGCAGGGAGGGGACAGGAGGTAATGAGCAGTTCTTC
TRBV11-2	TRBJ1-4	.	.	CASSQQGSNEKLFF	TGTGCCAGCAGCCAGCAGGGATCTAATGAAAAACTGTTTTTT
TRBV7-8	TRBJ1-5	.	.	CASSLALQPQHF	TGTGCCAGCAGCTTAGCGTTACAGCCCCAGCATTTT
TRBV19	TRBJ1-3	.	.	CASSIERVTTGNTIYF	TGTGCCAGTAGTATAGAACGGGTTACGACTGGAAACACCATATATTTT
TRBV2	TRBJ2-3	.	TRBD2	CASMLAGTDTQYF	TGTGCCAGCATGCTAGCGGGCACAGATACGCAGTATTTT